Below, one T cell receptor beta chain is given with its context. Its antigen is as yet unknown. The sample is drawn from a study of T cell repertoires in cytomegalovirus infection. Study-wide background: Public signatures in TCR beta pointed to CMV infection and matching HLA type.

TCRdb analysed the reads with MiXCR anew, one entry per CDR3 protein. The sample shows some 160,000 distinct CDR3 sequences, 15% to 20% of them seen only once. Findings and caveats of the study: What dominated the ex vivo response were HLA-C-restricted CMV-specific TCR beta clonotypes. Identification of carriers of CMV plus the relevant HLA was performed using cumulative public TCR beta family frequency.

The CDR3 sequence is 18 residues long. Germline assignment: CDR1 LGHNA and CDR2 YNFKEQ. V lost 0 bases to trimming and J lost 0 bases, with 15 bases between them. The sequenced sample consisted of CD8+ T cells from PBMCs. The receptor was derived from a human donor in good health (CMV status not recorded). Some clones in this sample may be carry-over from other donors' samples. This chain connects TRBV4-2 to TRBJ2-4, with D perhaps matching TRBD2 (5 bases). The CDR3 reads CASSQDWSGGLAKNIQYF. The CDR3 DNA follows: TGTGCCAGCAGCCAAGATTGGAGCGGAGGACTAGCCAAAAACATTCAGTACTTC.